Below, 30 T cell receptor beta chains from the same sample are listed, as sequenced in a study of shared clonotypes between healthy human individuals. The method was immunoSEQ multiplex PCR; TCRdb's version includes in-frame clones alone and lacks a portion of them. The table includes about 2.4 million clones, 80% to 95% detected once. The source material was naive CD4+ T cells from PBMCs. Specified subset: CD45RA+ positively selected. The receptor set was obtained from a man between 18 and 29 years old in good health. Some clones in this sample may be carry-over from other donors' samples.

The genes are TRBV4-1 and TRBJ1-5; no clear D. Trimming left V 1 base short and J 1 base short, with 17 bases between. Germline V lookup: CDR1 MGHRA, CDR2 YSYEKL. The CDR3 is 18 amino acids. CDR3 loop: CASSQGNFGGLSNQPQHF. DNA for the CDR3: TGCGCCAGCAGCCAAGGCAACTTCGGCGGGCTAAGCAATCAGCCCCAGCATTTT.

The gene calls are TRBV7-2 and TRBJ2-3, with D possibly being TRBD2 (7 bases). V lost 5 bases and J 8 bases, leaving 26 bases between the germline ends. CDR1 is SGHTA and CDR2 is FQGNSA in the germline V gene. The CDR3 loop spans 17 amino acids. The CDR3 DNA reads TGTGCCAGCAGCCAAAGGGGGGGTCCTGGAAGTCGAGGTACGCAGTATTTT. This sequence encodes CASSQRGGPGSRGTQYF.

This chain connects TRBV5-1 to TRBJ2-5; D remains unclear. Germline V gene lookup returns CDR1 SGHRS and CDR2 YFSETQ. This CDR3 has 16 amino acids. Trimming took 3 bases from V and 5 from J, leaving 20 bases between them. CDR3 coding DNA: TGCGCCAGCAGCTCCCCGAAGACCGCCGCCGGGGAGACCCAGTACTTC. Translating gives CASSSPKTAAGETQYF. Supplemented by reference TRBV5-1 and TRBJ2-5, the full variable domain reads KAGVTQTPRYLIKTRGQQVTLSCSPISGHRSVSWYQQTPGQGLQFLFEYFSETQRNKGNFPGRFSGRQFSNSRSEMNVSTLELGDSALYLCASSSPKTAAGETQYFGPGTRLLVL.

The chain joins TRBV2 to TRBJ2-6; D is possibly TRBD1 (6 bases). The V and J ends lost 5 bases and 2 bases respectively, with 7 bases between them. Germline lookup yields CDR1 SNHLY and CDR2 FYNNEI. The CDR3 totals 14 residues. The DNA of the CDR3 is TGTGCCAGCAGTCGACAGGCTGGGGCCAACGTCCTGACTTTC. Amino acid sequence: CASSRQAGANVLTF.

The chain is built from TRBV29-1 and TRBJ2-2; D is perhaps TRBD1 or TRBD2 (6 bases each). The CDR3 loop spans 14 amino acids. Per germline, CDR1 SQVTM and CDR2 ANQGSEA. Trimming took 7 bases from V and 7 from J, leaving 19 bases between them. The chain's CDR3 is CSAQLRGLGGELFF. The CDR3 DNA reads TGCAGCGCCCAACTCCGGGGGCTGGGCGGGGAGCTGTTTTTT.

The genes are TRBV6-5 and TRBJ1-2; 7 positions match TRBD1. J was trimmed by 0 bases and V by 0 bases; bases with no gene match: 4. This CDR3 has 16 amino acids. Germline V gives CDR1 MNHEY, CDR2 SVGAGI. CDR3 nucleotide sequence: TGTGCCAGCAGTTACTCGGGCAGGGGGGCTAACTATGGCTACACCTTC. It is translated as CASSYSGRGANYGYTF.

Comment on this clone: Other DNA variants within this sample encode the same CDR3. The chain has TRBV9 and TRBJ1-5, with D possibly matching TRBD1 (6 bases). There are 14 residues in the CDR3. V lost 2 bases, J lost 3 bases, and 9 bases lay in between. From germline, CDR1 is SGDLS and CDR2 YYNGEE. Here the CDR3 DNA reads TGTGCCAGCAGCGTGGGGACAAACAATCAGCCCCAGCATTTT. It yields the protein CASSVGTNNQPQHF.

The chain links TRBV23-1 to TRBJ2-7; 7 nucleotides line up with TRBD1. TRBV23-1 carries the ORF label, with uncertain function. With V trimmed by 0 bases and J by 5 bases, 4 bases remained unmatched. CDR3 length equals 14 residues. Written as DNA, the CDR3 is TGCGCCAGCAGTCAATCCGACAGGGTTGACGAGCAGTACTTC. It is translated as CASSQSDRVDEQYF.

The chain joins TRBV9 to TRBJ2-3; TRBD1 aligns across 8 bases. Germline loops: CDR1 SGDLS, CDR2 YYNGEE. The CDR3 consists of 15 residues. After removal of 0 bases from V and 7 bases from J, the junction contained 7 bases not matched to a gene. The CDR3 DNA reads TGTGCCAGCAGCGTAGAAATGGCAGGGGGCTATACGCAGTATTTT. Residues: CASSVEMAGGYTQYF.

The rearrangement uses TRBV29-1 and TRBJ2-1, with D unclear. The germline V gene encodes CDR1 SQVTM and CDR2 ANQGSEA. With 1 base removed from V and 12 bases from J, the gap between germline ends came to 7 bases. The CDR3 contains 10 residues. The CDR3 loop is CSVEAVGQFF. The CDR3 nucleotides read TGCAGCGTTGAAGCCGTGGGGCAGTTCTTC.

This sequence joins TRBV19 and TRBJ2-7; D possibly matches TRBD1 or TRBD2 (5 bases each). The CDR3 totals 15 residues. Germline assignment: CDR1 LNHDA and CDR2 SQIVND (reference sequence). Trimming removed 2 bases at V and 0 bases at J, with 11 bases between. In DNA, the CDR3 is TGTGCCAGTAGTATATATCGGGACGGCTCCTACGAGCAGTACTTC. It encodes CASSIYRDGSYEQYF.

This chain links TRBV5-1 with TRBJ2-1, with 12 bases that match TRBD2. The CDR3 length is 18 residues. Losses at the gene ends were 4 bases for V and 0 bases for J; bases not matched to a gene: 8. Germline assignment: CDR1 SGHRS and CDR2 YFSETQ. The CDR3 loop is CASSHGLAGLSSYNEQFF. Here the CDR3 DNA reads TGCGCCAGCAGCCACGGACTAGCGGGGCTTAGCTCCTACAATGAGCAGTTCTTC.

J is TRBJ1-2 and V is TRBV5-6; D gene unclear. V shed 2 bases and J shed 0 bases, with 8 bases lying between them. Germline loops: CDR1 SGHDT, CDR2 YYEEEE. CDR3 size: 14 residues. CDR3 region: CASSLPGANYGYTF. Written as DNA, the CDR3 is TGTGCCAGCAGCTTACCAGGAGCTAACTATGGCTACACCTTC. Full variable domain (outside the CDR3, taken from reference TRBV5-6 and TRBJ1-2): DAGVTQSPTHLIKTRGQQVTLRCSPKSGHDTVSWYQQALGQGPQFIFQYYEEEERQRGNFPDRFSGHQFPNYSSELNVNALLLGDSALYLCASSLPGANYGYTFGSGTRLTVV.

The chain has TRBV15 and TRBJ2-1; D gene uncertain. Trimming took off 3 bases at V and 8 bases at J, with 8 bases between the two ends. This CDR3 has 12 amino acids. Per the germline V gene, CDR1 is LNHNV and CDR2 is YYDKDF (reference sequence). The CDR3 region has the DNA TGTGCCACCAGCAGGGAGTGGGATGAGCAGTTCTTC. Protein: CATSREWDEQFF. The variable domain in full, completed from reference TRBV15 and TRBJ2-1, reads DAMVIQNPRYQVTQFGKPVTLSCSQTLNHNVMYWYQQKSSQAPKLLFHYYDKDFNNEADTPDNFQSRRPNTSFCFLDIRSPGLGDTAMYLCATSREWDEQFFGPGTRLTVL.

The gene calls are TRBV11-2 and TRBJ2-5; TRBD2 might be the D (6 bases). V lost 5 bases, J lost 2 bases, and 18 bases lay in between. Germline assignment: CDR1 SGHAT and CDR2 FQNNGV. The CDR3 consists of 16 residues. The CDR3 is CASSPIPGLAQETQYF. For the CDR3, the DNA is TGTGCCAGCAGCCCAATCCCAGGCCTAGCGCAAGAGACCCAGTACTTC. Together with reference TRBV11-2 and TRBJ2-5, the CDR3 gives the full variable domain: EAGVAQSPRYKIIEKRQSVAFWCNPISGHATLYWYQQILGQGPKLLIQFQNNGVVDDSQLPKDRFSAERLKGVDSTLKIQPAKLEDSAVYLCASSPIPGLAQETQYFGPGTRLLVL.

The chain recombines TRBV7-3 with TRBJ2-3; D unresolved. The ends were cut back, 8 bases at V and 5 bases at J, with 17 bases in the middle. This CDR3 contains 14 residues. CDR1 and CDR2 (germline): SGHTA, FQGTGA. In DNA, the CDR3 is TGTGCCAGCCGAATATTTGAGCGAGAAGATACGCAGTATTTT. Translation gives CASRIFEREDTQYF.

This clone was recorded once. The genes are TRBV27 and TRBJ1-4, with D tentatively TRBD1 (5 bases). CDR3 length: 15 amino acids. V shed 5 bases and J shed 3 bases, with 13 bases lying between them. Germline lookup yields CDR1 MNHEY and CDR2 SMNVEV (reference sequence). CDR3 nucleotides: TGTGCCAGCAGTGACCTCGGAGGGGCTAATGAAAAACTGTTTTTT. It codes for CASSDLGGANEKLFF.

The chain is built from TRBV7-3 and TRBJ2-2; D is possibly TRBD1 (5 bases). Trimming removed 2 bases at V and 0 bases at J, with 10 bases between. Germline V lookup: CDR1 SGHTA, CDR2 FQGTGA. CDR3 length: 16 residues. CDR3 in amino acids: CASSLQGPANTGELFF. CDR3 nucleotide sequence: TGTGCCAGCAGCTTACAGGGCCCCGCGAACACCGGGGAGCTGTTTTTT.

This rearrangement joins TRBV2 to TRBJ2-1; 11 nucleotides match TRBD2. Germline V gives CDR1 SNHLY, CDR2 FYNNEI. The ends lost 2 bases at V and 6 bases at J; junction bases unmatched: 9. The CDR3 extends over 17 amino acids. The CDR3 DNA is TGTGCCAGCAGTGAATTGGCTAGCGGGGGGTTTGGCAATGAGCAGTTCTTC. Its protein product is CASSELASGGFGNEQFF. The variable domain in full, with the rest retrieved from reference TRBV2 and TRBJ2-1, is EPEVTQTPSHQVTQMGQEVILRCVPISNHLYFYWYRQILGQKVEFLVSFYNNEISEKSEIFDDQFSVERPDGSNFTLKIRSTKLEDSAMYFCASSELASGGFGNEQFFGPGTRLTVL.

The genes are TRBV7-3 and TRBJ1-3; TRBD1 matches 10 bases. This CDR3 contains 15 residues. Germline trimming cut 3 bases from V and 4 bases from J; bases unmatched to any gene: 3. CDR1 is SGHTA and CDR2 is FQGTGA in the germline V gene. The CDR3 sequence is CASSLTGGLGNTIYF. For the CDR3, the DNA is TGTGCCAGCAGCTTGACAGGGGGCTTGGGAAACACCATATATTTT.

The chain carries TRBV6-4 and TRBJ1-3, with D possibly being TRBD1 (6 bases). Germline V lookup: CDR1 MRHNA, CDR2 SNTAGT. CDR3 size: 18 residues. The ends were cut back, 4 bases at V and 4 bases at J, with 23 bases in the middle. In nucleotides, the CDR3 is TGTGCCAGCAGTGTAAGAACCATCCGGGGGCAGAAAGGAAACACCATATATTTT. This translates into CASSVRTIRGQKGNTIYF.

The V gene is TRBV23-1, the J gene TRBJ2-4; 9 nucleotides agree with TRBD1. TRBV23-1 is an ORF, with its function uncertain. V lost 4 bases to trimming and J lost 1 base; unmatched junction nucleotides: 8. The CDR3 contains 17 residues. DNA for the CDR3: TGCGCCAGCAGTCCCCCGGACAGGGGTGATGCCAAAAACATTCAGTACTTC. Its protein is CASSPPDRGDAKNIQYF.

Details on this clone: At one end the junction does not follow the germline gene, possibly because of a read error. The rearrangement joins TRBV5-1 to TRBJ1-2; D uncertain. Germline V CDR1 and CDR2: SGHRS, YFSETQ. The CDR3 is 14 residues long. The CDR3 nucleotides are TGCGCCAGCAGTTTGGAATTTGTCGAAGATGGCTACACCTTC. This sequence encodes CASSLEFVEDGYTF.

The CDR3 nucleotides read TGCGCCAGCAGTTCTAGCGGGAGGCACCCTACCTACGAGCAGTACTTC. Translation: CASSSSGRHPTYEQYF. V is TRBV10-1 and J is TRBJ2-7; the match to TRBD2 covers 11 bases. Germline lookup yields CDR1 WNHNN and CDR2 SYGVQD (reference sequence). The CDR3 is 16 residues long. V lost 5 bases, J lost 2 bases, and 8 bases stayed unmatched.

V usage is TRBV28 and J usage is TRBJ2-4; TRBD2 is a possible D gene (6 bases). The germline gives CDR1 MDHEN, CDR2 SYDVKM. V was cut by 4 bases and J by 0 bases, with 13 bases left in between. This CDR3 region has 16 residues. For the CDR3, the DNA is TGTGCCAGCAGTTCCGGTGGGGGGTTAGCCAAAAACATTCAGTACTTC. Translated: CASSSGGGLAKNIQYF.

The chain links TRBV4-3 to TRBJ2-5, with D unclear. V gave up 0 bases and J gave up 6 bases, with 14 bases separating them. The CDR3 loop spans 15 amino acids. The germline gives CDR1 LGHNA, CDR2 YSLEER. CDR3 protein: CASSQDLEQFKTQYF. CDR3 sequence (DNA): TGCGCCAGCAGCCAAGATTTAGAACAGTTCAAGACCCAGTACTTC.

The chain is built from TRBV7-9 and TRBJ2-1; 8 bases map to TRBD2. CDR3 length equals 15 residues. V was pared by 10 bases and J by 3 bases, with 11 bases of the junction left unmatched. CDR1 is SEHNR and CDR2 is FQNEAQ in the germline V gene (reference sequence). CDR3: CAIDGGGLFYNEQFF. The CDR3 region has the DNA TGTGCCATCGACGGCGGGGGGCTCTTCTACAATGAGCAGTTCTTC.

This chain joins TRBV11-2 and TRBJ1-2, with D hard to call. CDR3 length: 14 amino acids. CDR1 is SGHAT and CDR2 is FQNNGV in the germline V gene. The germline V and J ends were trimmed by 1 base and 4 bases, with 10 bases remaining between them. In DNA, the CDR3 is TGTGCCAGCAGCTTAGTGGGGTACGGCTATGGCTACACCTTC. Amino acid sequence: CASSLVGYGYGYTF.

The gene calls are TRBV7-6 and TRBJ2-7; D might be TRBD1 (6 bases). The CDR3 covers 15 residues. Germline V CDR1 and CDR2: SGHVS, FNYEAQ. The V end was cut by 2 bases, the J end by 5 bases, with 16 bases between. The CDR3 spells CASSLLPGALNEQYF. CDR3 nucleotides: TGTGCCAGCAGCTTATTGCCAGGGGCCCTAAACGAGCAGTACTTC.

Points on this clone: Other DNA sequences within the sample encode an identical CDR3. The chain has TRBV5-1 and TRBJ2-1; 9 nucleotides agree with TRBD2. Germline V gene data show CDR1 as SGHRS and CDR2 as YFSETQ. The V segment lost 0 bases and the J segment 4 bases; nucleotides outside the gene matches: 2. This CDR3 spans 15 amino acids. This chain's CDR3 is CASSLGLAAYNEQFF. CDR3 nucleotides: TGCGCCAGCAGCTTGGGACTAGCGGCATACAATGAGCAGTTCTTC.